This entry features one TCR beta chain sequence. This record comes from a study of T cells in Graves' hyperthyroidism and ophthalmopathy. In the study overall: At the time of initial diagnosis and before any treatment, peripheral blood was collected.

Using RNA transcripts as the source, TCR beta CDR3 regions were amplified. When the TCR CDR3 underwent first-round RT-PCR, the HTBI primer set was used. TCRdb re-called the multiplex PCR reads through MiXCR, storing one row per CDR3 protein. The sample includes about 500,000 distinct CDR3 sequences, 15% to 20% seen only once; the top ten take around 32%. The V end was cut by 5 bases, the J end by 1 base, with 9 bases between. This CDR3 contains 13 residues. Germline V gene lookup returns CDR1 MGHRA and CDR2 YSYEKL. Enrolled ophthalmopathy patients presented with a Clinical Activity Score of at least 3, a NOSPECS grade of at least 4, and disease duration under 3 months. It was uncontrolled infection, other autoimmune disease, pregnancy or lactation that excluded patients. Orbital computed tomography and thyroid ultrasound, together with serum TRAb and thyroxine and clinical symptoms, were used for diagnoses.

This clonotype was sampled from a woman aged 25 to 39 with Graves' ophthalmopathy. Sequencing used blood. V usage is TRBV4-1 and J usage is TRBJ2-7, with unresolved D. CDR3 sequence: CASSASRSYEQYF. DNA of the CDR3: TGCGCCAGCAGCGCGTCCAGGTCCTACGAGCAGTACTTC.